Listed below are T cell receptor beta chains from one sample, sequenced in a study of T-cell reconstitution after alpha-beta-depleted transplantation in children. TCRdb ran MiXCR on the PCR reads and lists one entry per CDR3 protein. The top ten clones hold 4.5% to 6.5% of a sample with approximately 420,000 distinct CDR3 sequences, roughly 11% of them seen once. Sequences were derived from PBMCs from the stem cell graft donor, sampled from the stem cell graft. Receptor source: a human donor who donated a stem cell graft to a child with acute myeloid leukemia. The CDR3 runs from the conserved cysteine through the conserved F or W. A D gene is named only where the DNA matches it firmly. Some rows have no size entry. The others give once, few or many, or a class for an expanded clone.

>.|12|TRBV7-9|TRBJ1-2|few
CASSLPRRGYTF
TGTGCCAGCAGCTTACCCCGGCGCGGCTACACCTTC
>.|14|TRBV5-1|TRBJ1-3|many
CASSLTGMGNTIYF
TGCGCCAGCAGCTTGACAGGGATGGGAAACACCATATATTTT
>TRBD1|15|TRBV29-1|TRBJ2-3|many
CSVEGTGGMADTQYF
TGCAGCGTTGAGGGGACAGGGGGCATGGCAGATACGCAGTATTTT
>.|11|TRBV12-3/TRBV12-4|TRBJ2-2|.
CASRDHGELFF
TGTGCCAGCAGGGACCACGGGGAGCTGTTTTTT
>.|15|TRBV20-1|TRBJ2-7|.
CCARLTGGRVYEQYF
TGCTGTGCTAGACTTACAGGGGGGAGGGTCTACGAGCAGTACTTC
>TRBD2|16|TRBV3-1|TRBJ2-7|few
CASSQPRLAGSYEQYF
TGTGCCAGCAGCCAACCCCGACTAGCGGGATCCTACGAGCAGTACTTC
>TRBD1|14|TRBV20-1|TRBJ1-3|.
CSVLGQGAGNTIYF
TGCAGTGTCCTCGGACAGGGGGCTGGAAACACCATATATTTT
>.|15|TRBV25-1|TRBJ2-3|few
CASSDELGLTDTQYF
TGTGCCAGCAGTGACGAATTGGGTCTCACAGATACGCAGTATTTT
>TRBD2|17|TRBV9|TRBJ2-6|.
CASSVAWGGTGANVLTF
TGTGCCAGCAGCGTAGCTTGGGGGGGAACTGGGGCCAACGTCCTGACTTTC
>.|14|TRBV20-1|TRBJ2-3|.
CSARKTSPTDTQYF
TGCAGTGCTAGAAAGACCTCCCCCACAGATACGCAGTATTTT
>.|16|TRBV20-1|TRBJ2-1|.
CSARALLRLVFDEQFF
TGCAGTGCTAGAGCCCTGCTCAGACTAGTATTCGATGAGCAGTTCTTC
>.|13|TRBV6-6|TRBJ2-5|few
CASSHQGGETQYF
TGTGCCAGCAGCCACCAGGGGGGAGAGACCCAGTACTTC
>.|13|TRBV20-1|TRBJ1-1|few
CSAQDVVNTEAFF
TGCAGTGCACAAGACGTGGTGAACACTGAAGCTTTCTTT
>.|15|TRBV5-1|TRBJ1-1|many
CASSLAPDRNTEAFF
TGCGCCAGCAGCTTGGCTCCGGACAGGAACACTGAAGCTTTCTTT
>.|14|TRBV20-1|TRBJ2-3|.
CSASISRVTDTQYF
TGCAGTGCTAGTATCTCTAGGGTCACAGATACGCAGTATTTT
>.|17|TRBV20-1|TRBJ2-4|once
CCALGGEGDGTKNIQYF
TGCTGTGCTCTCGGAGGAGAGGGGGACGGAACCAAAAACATTCAGTACTTC
>.|14|TRBV20-1|TRBJ1-5|.
CSALSDGINQPQHF
TGCAGTGCTTTATCCGACGGGATCAATCAGCCCCAGCATTTT
>.|16|TRBV12-3/TRBV12-4|TRBJ2-2|many
CASRQSPPKNTGELFF
TGTGCCAGCAGGCAAAGTCCCCCCAAGAACACCGGGGAGCTGTTTTTT
>.|12|TRBV7-2|TRBJ2-1|.
CASSARVDEQFF
TGTGCCAGCAGCGCAAGGGTGGATGAGCAGTTCTTC
>TRBD1|16|TRBV7-8|TRBJ2-3|many
CASSLVDRTAKDTQYF
TGTGCCAGCAGCTTAGTGGACAGGACGGCGAAGGATACGCAGTATTTT
>.|13|TRBV5-1|TRBJ2-5|.
CASRPGPQETQYF
TGCGCCAGCAGACCAGGGCCGCAAGAGACCCAGTACTTC
>.|10|TRBV5-1|TRBJ2-1|.
CASRRDEQFF
TGCGCCAGCAGGAGGGACGAGCAGTTCTTC
>.|16|TRBV12-3/TRBV12-4|TRBJ2-5|.
CASSLRQGLRKETQYF
TGTGCCAGCAGTTTAAGACAGGGACTTCGAAAGGAGACCCAGTACTTC
>TRBD1|15|TRBV10-3|TRBJ2-1|many
CAISGQGANYNEQFF
TGTGCCATCAGTGGACAGGGGGCGAACTACAATGAGCAGTTCTTC
>TRBD1|15|TRBV5-5|TRBJ2-5|.
CASSRPDRERETQYF
TGTGCCAGCAGCCGACCGGACAGGGAGCGGGAGACCCAGTACTTC
>.|12|TRBV5-1|TRBJ1-1|few
CASTSGTEGAFF
TGCGCCAGCACATCAGGGACGGAGGGGGCTTTCTTT
>.|13|TRBV6-1|TRBJ1-4|few
CASTTTDRGKLFF
TGTGCCAGCACTACTACGGACAGAGGGAAACTGTTTTTT
>.|16|TRBV7-3|TRBJ2-4|many
CASSRQGGGAKNIQYF
TGTGCCAGCAGTAGACAGGGCGGGGGAGCCAAAAACATTCAGTACTTC
>.|15|TRBV11-2|TRBJ1-1|.
CASSLRQDPNTEAFF
TGTGCCAGCAGCTTAAGACAGGATCCGAACACTGAAGCTTTCTTT
>.|17|TRBV15|TRBJ2-3|many
CATSRPPGAGHDDTQYF
TGTGCCACCAGCAGACCGCCGGGGGCGGGACACGACGATACGCAGTATTTT
>.|17|TRBV29-1|TRBJ2-1|few
CSVEDLGGRGSYNEQFF
TGCAGCGTTGAAGATCTAGGCGGCAGGGGATCCTACAATGAGCAGTTCTTC
>.|15|TRBV12-3/TRBV12-4|TRBJ1-5|.
CASSFDTSSNQPQHF
TGTGCCAGCAGTTTTGACACCTCGAGCAATCAGCCCCAGCATTTT
>TRBD2|13|TRBV18|TRBJ2-3|few
CASSQRESDTQYF
TGTGCCAGCTCCCAGCGGGAATCAGATACGCAGTATTTT
>.|16|TRBV30|TRBJ1-5|.
CAWSGTVPYSNQPQHF
TGTGCCTGGAGTGGGACAGTTCCTTATAGCAATCAGCCCCAGCATTTT
>.|17|TRBV5-1|TRBJ2-7|few
CASSFLGWENPGREQYF
TGCGCCAGCAGCTTCCTGGGGTGGGAGAACCCAGGGCGCGAGCAGTACTTC
>TRBD2|19|TRBV4-1|TRBJ2-5|.
CASSQGGLEGAGERGTQYF
TGCGCCAGCAGCCAGGGGGGCCTGGAAGGAGCGGGGGAGCGAGGGACCCAGTACTTC
>.|14|TRBV7-3|TRBJ2-1|many
CASSSNPSGNEQFF
TGTGCCAGCAGCTCAAATCCGTCGGGCAATGAGCAGTTCTTC
>TRBD1|14|TRBV6-2/TRBV6-3|TRBJ1-5|.
CASSRQGVRQPQHF
TGTGCCAGCAGCCGACAGGGGGTCCGTCAGCCCCAGCATTTT
>TRBD1|18|TRBV6-2/TRBV6-3|TRBJ2-2|once
CASIETLGQGSGTGELFF
TGTGCCAGCATCGAAACCCTTGGACAGGGTAGTGGCACCGGGGAGCTGTTTTTT
>.|15|TRBV11-2|TRBJ2-2|.
CASSFLPSNTGELFF
TGTGCCAGCAGCTTTTTGCCCTCGAACACCGGGGAGCTGTTTTTT
>TRBD1|13|TRBV4-1|TRBJ2-7|.
CASSQPTGGFIHF
TGCGCCAGCAGCCAACCGACAGGGGGCTTCATCCACTTC
>TRBD1|13|TRBV12-3/TRBV12-4|TRBJ1-2|few
CASSLDRVDGYTF
TGTGCCAGCAGCCTGGACAGGGTAGACGGCTACACCTTC
>.|16|TRBV7-9|TRBJ2-3|few
CASSWGRDPGTDTQYF
TGTGCCAGCAGCTGGGGGCGGGATCCGGGCACAGATACGCAGTATTTT
>TRBD2|18|TRBV11-3|TRBJ2-7|many
CASSLRGGLAGMSYEQYF
TGTGCCAGCAGCTTAAGGGGCGGACTAGCGGGAATGTCCTACGAGCAGTACTTC
>.|14|TRBV27|TRBJ2-1|few
CASSFMGSYNEQFF
TGTGCCAGCAGTTTTATGGGTTCCTACAATGAGCAGTTCTTC
>.|10|TRBV27|TRBJ1-2|.
CASSPQGYTF
TGTGCCAGCAGTCCGCAGGGCTACACCTTC